This T cell receptor (beta chain) was recovered during a study of sequential checkpoint blockade in melanoma. The treatment: randomized to nivolumab then ipilimumab (arm A) or the reverse (arm B). From thawed PBMCs, live CD3+CD8+ cells negative for CD19 and CD56 were sorted. Trimming stripped 8 bases from V and 1 base from J, with 15 bases between. Germline V lookup: CDR1 MNHEY, CDR2 SVGAGI. The CDR3 totals 15 residues. The assay was immunoSEQ multiplex PCR, and TCRdb's table has in-frame clones only and misses some. The sample contains about 12,000 clones, roughly 70% of which appear only once. This sequence joins TRBV6-5 and TRBJ2-1, with D possibly TRBD2 on 6 matching bases. Source: CD8+ T cells sorted from blood (inferred from file names), taken from a patient given nivolumab and ipilimumab in sequence. The source is a human donor with melanoma. The CDR3 DNA follows: TGTGCCAGCCATCCTCTAGCGTATTCCTACAATGAGCAGTTCTTC. Amino acids: CASHPLAYSYNEQFF.